This TCR beta chain came from a study of control samples from healthy donors and cancer patients. The CDR3 runs 12 residues. Germline CDR1 is SNHLY and CDR2 is FYNNEI. V dropped 1 base and J dropped 6 bases, with 7 bases sitting between them. Assay used: immunoSEQ multiplex PCR; TCRdb lists only in-frame clones, some missing. The table includes about 21,000 clones, under 90% detected once. This clone has just a few counts. The receptor was isolated from a man in his 60s with colorectal cancer. This chain uses TRBV2 with TRBJ2-7; D is tentatively TRBD1 or TRBD2 (5 bases each). Sequenced sample: PBMCs. The CDR3 nucleotides read TGTGCCAGCAGTGAAGGAGGGACCGAGCAGTACTTC. Translating it yields CASSEGGTEQYF.